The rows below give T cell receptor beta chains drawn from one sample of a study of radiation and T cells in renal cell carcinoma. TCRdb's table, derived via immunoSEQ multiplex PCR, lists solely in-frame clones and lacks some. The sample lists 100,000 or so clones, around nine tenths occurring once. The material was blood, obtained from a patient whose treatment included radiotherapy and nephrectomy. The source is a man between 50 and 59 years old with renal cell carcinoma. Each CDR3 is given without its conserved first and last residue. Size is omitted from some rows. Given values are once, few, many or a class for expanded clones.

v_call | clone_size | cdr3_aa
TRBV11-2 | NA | ASTIRQALNTGELF
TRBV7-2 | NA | ASSPQISSYNEQF
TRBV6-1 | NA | ASSPQVGVEAF
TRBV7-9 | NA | ASSSQGAEETQY
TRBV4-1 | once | ASSQERGLSGNTIY
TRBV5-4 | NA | ASSPQGVLQNEQF
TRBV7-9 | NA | ASSSGLATVTGELF
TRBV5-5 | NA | ASSFAPNEKLF
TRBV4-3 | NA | ASSQATGGGYT
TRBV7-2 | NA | ASGTQQGTEAF
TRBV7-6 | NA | ASSINQGQEETQY
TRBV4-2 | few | ASSQEVVGTGNEKLF
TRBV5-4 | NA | ASSLGGQGTRGNQPQH
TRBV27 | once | ASSPRVRELNTEAF
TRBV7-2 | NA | ASSLGQGISEQY
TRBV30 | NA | AWTRQETQY
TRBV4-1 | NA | ASSQESPAGSNQPQH
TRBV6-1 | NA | ASSERSGTNNEQF
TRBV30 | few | AWSVQWDRKHEKLF
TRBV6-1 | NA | ASSEHQNTEAF
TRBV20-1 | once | SGGGETQY
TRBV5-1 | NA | ASSLTGGSGMAF
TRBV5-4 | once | ASSLESRTGELF
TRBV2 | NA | ASSEAPLFSGDYEQY
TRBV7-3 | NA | ASSSGNRGFDNEQF
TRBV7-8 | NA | ASSLAQGANYGYT
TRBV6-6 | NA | ASGRLLFTEAF
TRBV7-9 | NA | ASSLFLRGTDTQY
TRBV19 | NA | ASSRAGISYEQY
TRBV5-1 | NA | ASSTPTSGTYTQY
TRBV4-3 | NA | ASSQEGANEKLF
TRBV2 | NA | ASSESKGARGYT
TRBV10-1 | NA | ARAGELF
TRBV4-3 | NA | ASSQDWGTSGGALWQF
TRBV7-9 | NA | ASSPTSSYEQY
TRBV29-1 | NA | SVEDRGTTYEQY
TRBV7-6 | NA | ASSLVLGGTVTDTQY
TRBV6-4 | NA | ASSELGLAGGYNEQF
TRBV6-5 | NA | ASSYSGGTDTQY
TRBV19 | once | ASSARVGSYEQY
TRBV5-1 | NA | ASSLAPGTGGMETQY
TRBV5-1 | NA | ASSLLGQTWGYT
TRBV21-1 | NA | ASSKSSTGRGQPQH
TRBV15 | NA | ATTGGGVGDTQY
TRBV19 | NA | ASSMAEGGNTEAF
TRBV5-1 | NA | ASRHDNEQF
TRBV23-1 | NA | ASSQLGETQY